Presented here are 13 T cell receptor beta chains from one specimen sequenced in a study of blood T cell repertoires in COVID-19. Assay used: immunoSEQ multiplex PCR; TCRdb lists only in-frame clones, some missing. The sample gives a few hundred thousand clones, approximately 87% of which show up once; under 3.5% is in the top ten. The sequenced sample consisted of peripheral blood. Receptor source: a woman in her twenties or thirties with COVID-19, enrolled during active disease.

The CDR3 region has the DNA TGTGCCAGCAGCTTACGACAGGGAGACTATGGCTACACCTTC. Residues: CASSLRQGDYGYTF. The rearrangement links TRBV5-4 to TRBJ1-2, with 7 bases that match TRBD1. CDR1 SGHNT and CDR2 YYREEE come from the germline V gene (reference sequence). Trimming removed 2 bases from V and 3 bases from J; junction bases left unmatched: 4. The CDR3 runs 14 residues. The complete variable domain, with remaining parts taken from reference TRBV5-4 and TRBJ1-2, reads ETGVTQSPTHLIKTRGQQVTLRCSSQSGHNTVSWYQQALGQGPQFIFQYYREEENGRGNFPPRFSGLQFPNYSSELNVNALELDDSALYLCASSLRQGDYGYTFGSGTRLTVV.

The chain couples TRBV11-2 to TRBJ1-2; weak D call: TRBD1 (6 bases). Germline V CDR1 and CDR2: SGHAT, FQNNGV. With 1 base removed from V and 8 bases from J, the gap between germline ends came to 14 bases. This CDR3 region has 14 residues. The DNA for the CDR3 is TGTGCCAGCAGCTTAGGGGCGGGGGCGGAAGGCTACACCTTC. Amino acid sequence: CASSLGAGAEGYTF.

There are a few counts of this clone. The chain employs TRBV7-8 and TRBJ2-5; 11 bases agree with TRBD2. In germline, CDR1 is SGHVS, CDR2 FQNEAQ. V dropped 7 bases and J dropped 8; count of bases not matched to a gene: 18. The CDR3 totals 17 residues. CDR3 protein: CASTPSGTSGARVTQYF. The CDR3 coding sequence is TGTGCCAGCACCCCGTCCGGGACTAGCGGAGCCCGGGTTACCCAGTACTTC.

V is TRBV4-1 and J is TRBJ1-2; unclear D gene. Trimming removed 2 bases from V and 6 bases from J, with 13 bases in between. This CDR3 region has 14 residues. CDR1 and CDR2 (germline): MGHRA, YSYEKL. CDR3 amino acids: CASSQIGRRDGYTF. The CDR3 DNA reads TGCGCCAGCAGCCAAATCGGACGGAGGGATGGCTACACCTTC.

The J gene is TRBJ1-5, the V gene TRBV18; TRBD1 matches 9 bases. The CDR3 has 15 amino acids. The germline gives CDR1 KGHSH, CDR2 LQKENI. Trimming removed 3 bases from V and 2 bases from J; junction bases left unmatched: 2. The CDR3 here is CASSPDRGGNQPQHF. The CDR3, as DNA: TGTGCCAGCTCACCGGACAGGGGAGGCAATCAGCCCCAGCATTTT.

There are a few counts of this clone. V gene TRBV6-5 combines with J gene TRBJ1-1; weak D call: TRBD1 (6 bases). Trimming cost V 7 bases and J 0 bases, with 12 bases left between them. The germline V gene encodes CDR1 MNHEY and CDR2 SVGAGI. This CDR3 comprises 14 residues. In DNA, the CDR3 is TGTGCCAGCAATATGGGGGCCCTGAACACTGAAGCTTTCTTT. Translated, it gives CASNMGALNTEAFF.

The CDR3 is CASSPPTGEANTIYF. The CDR3 DNA reads as TGCGCCAGCAGCCCACCGACAGGGGAGGCAAACACCATATATTTT. This rearrangement joins TRBV5-1 to TRBJ1-3; 8 bases agree with TRBD1. The junction had 9 bases not matched to a gene; V was cut back by 4 bases and J by 6 bases. The germline V gene has CDR1 SGHRS and CDR2 YFSETQ. This CDR3 comprises 15 residues. Drawing the rest from reference TRBV5-1 and TRBJ1-3, the complete variable domain is KAGVTQTPRYLIKTRGQQVTLSCSPISGHRSVSWYQQTPGQGLQFLFEYFSETQRNKGNFPGRFSGRQFSNSRSEMNVSTLELGDSALYLCASSPPTGEANTIYFGEGSWLTVV.

V gene TRBV10-3 combines with J gene TRBJ2-3; 12 nucleotides match TRBD2. Germline V gene lookup returns CDR1 ENHRY and CDR2 SYGVKD. Trimming at V came to 0 bases and at J to 0 bases, leaving 7 bases not matched to a gene. The CDR3 has 19 amino acids. The CDR3 sequence: CAISESGTSGSPSTDTQYF. The CDR3 nucleotides are TGTGCCATCAGTGAGTCCGGGACTAGCGGGTCCCCTAGCACAGATACGCAGTATTTT.

This chain links TRBV7-2 with TRBJ1-5, with 7 positions matching TRBD1. From germline, CDR1 is SGHTA and CDR2 FQGNSA. The CDR3 loop spans 15 amino acids. V shed 1 base and J 7 bases; nucleotides not matched to a gene: 7. CDR3 bases: TGTGCCAGCAGCTTAGGGATACAGGGGAACCAGCCCCAGCATTTT. Translating it yields CASSLGIQGNQPQHF.

The rearrangement links TRBV3-1 (or the pseudogene TRBV3-2) to TRBJ1-3, with no clear D. V dropped 5 bases and J dropped 0 bases, with 11 bases sitting between them. CDR1 LGHDT and CDR2 YNNKEL come from the germline V gene (reference sequence). CDR3 length: 15 amino acids. The CDR3 DNA follows: TGTGCCAGCAGCTTTGGGCCCTCCTCTGGAAACACCATATATTTT. Translation: CASSFGPSSGNTIYF.

This chain connects TRBV7-9 to TRBJ2-5; 7 positions agree with TRBD2. CDR3 length: 15 residues. Germline-derived CDR1 and CDR2 are SEHNR and FQNEAQ (reference sequence). The junction had 11 bases not matched to a gene; V was cut back by 7 bases and J by 3 bases. The CDR3 loop is CASISVGGPEETQYF. CDR3 in DNA: TGTGCCAGCATTTCGGTGGGAGGGCCTGAAGAGACCCAGTACTTC. Full variable domain (remainder filled in from reference TRBV7-9 and TRBJ2-5): DTGVSQNPRHKITKRGQNVTFRCDPISEHNRLYWYRQTLGQGPEFLTYFQNEAQLEKSRLLSDRFSAERPKGSFSTLEIQRTEQGDSAMYLCASISVGGPEETQYFGPGTRLLVL.

The gene calls are TRBV6-5 and TRBJ2-4, with 7 positions matching TRBD1. Germline V gene data show CDR1 as MNHEY and CDR2 as SVGAGI. Losses at the gene ends were 6 bases for V and 8 bases for J; bases not matched to a gene: 7. The CDR3 covers 13 residues. CDR3 amino acids: CASSHGQEDIQYF. The CDR3 DNA follows: TGTGCCAGCAGCCACGGACAGGAAGACATTCAGTACTTC.

V gene TRBV18 combines with J gene TRBJ1-1; 9 bases are shared with TRBD1. The CDR3 totals 15 residues. Per germline, CDR1 KGHSH and CDR2 LQKENI. V was clipped by 4 bases and J by 3 bases; unmatched bases: 6. CDR3 sequence: CASSLGTGTYTEAFF. CDR3 sequence (DNA): TGTGCCAGCTCACTCGGGACAGGGACCTACACTGAAGCTTTCTTT.